Listed below are T cell receptor beta chains from one sample, sequenced in a study of T cells in Graves' hyperthyroidism and ophthalmopathy. From the multiplex PCR reads, TCRdb called clonotypes with MiXCR, one entry per CDR3 protein. The sample holds around 620,000 distinct CDR3 sequences; 16% are singletons and the top ten take around 4%. Sequencing used blood. These receptors originate from a woman in her 30s with Graves' hyperthyroidism. The CDR3 runs from the conserved cysteine through the conserved F or W. Each record gives: clone size, J gene, V gene, D gene, CDR3 protein, CDR3 DNA. The D gene is left open where the match is weak. Rows may omit the clone size; those that give it use once, few, many or a size class.

clone size: NA
J gene: TRBJ2-5
V gene: TRBV12-3/TRBV12-4
D gene: NA
CDR3 protein: CARTSGGIRETQYF
CDR3 DNA: TGTGCCCGCACTTCCGGGGGCATTAGGGAGACCCAGTACTTC

clone size: NA
J gene: TRBJ2-2
V gene: TRBV30
D gene: NA
CDR3 protein: CAWSVVWGDLNTGELFF
CDR3 DNA: TGTGCCTGGAGTGTAGTATGGGGAGACCTGAACACCGGGGAGCTGTTTTTT

clone size: many
J gene: TRBJ2-1
V gene: TRBV7-9
D gene: NA
CDR3 protein: CASSLRELSLVDIHEQFF
CDR3 DNA: TGTGCCAGCAGCTTGAGAGAACTGTCGCTAGTCGATATCCATGAGCAGTTCTTC

clone size: many
J gene: TRBJ2-7
V gene: TRBV7-3
D gene: NA
CDR3 protein: CASSPDGLTSSYEQYF
CDR3 DNA: TGTGCCAGCAGCCCGGATGGGCTAACCAGCTCCTACGAGCAGTACTTC

clone size: many
J gene: TRBJ2-7
V gene: TRBV3-1
D gene: TRBD1
CDR3 protein: CASSQEGQGHEQYF
CDR3 DNA: TGTGCCAGCAGCCAAGAGGGACAGGGACACGAGCAGTACTTC

clone size: few
J gene: TRBJ2-2
V gene: TRBV12-3/TRBV12-4
D gene: NA
CDR3 protein: CASRDGFSFRELFF
CDR3 DNA: TGTGCCAGCAGGGACGGGTTTAGTTTCCGGGAGCTGTTTTTT

clone size: few
J gene: TRBJ1-1
V gene: TRBV19
D gene: TRBD1
CDR3 protein: CASTSVVVGGYTEAFF
CDR3 DNA: TGTGCCAGTACCTCGGTGGTGGTAGGGGGCTACACTGAAGCTTTCTTT

clone size: few
J gene: TRBJ2-3
V gene: TRBV30
D gene: TRBD1
CDR3 protein: CAWGTGGDTQYF
CDR3 DNA: TGTGCCTGGGGGACAGGAGGAGATACGCAGTATTTT

clone size: NA
J gene: TRBJ1-2
V gene: TRBV29-1
D gene: NA
CDR3 protein: CSVENEGGNYGYTF
CDR3 DNA: TGCAGCGTTGAAAATGAAGGCGGGAACTATGGCTACACCTTC

clone size: many
J gene: TRBJ1-1
V gene: TRBV20-1
D gene: NA
CDR3 protein: CSARDFGDGTEAFF
CDR3 DNA: TGCAGTGCTAGAGATTTTGGGGATGGGACTGAAGCTTTCTTT

clone size: NA
J gene: TRBJ1-2
V gene: TRBV27
D gene: TRBD1
CDR3 protein: CASSFRQGAGYTF
CDR3 DNA: TGTGCCAGCAGTTTTCGGCAGGGGGCTGGCTACACCTTC

clone size: few
J gene: TRBJ2-5
V gene: TRBV4-3
D gene: NA
CDR3 protein: CASSPRPGLQETQYF
CDR3 DNA: TGCGCCAGCAGCCCCCGCCCCGGACTCCAAGAGACCCAGTACTTC

clone size: many
J gene: TRBJ1-2
V gene: TRBV12-3/TRBV12-4
D gene: NA
CDR3 protein: CASSLRSQANYGYTF
CDR3 DNA: TGTGCCAGCAGTCTTAGATCACAGGCTAACTATGGCTACACCTTC